This TCR beta chain was retrieved from a study of OX40 agonist ivuxolimab in advanced cancers. Study-level background: Partial response was recorded in three patients: one hepatocellular carcinoma and two cutaneous melanoma cases.

Study-wide results and limits: More expanded clones were found, on average, in CD8+ than in CD4+ T cells.

To note about this clone: Its antigen is currently unknown.

Clones were sequenced by immunoSEQ multiplex PCR, and TCRdb holds only the in-frame ones, with some missing. This table has approximately 60,000 clones, about 81% appearing once. V dropped 8 bases and J dropped 8 bases, with 12 bases sitting between them. The length of the CDR3 is 12 residues. CDR1 is SEHNR and CDR2 is FQNEAQ in the germline V gene (reference sequence). This sequence was found in an adult with an advanced solid tumor such as melanoma, head and neck, liver or kidney cancer. Source: CD4+ or CD8+ T cells sorted from blood, taken in a trial of the OX40 agonist ivuxolimab. The V and J genes are TRBV7-9 and TRBJ1-4, with D unclear. The CDR3 DNA follows: TGTGCCAGCTCCCTCGAGGACGAAAAACTGTTTTTT. Translated: CASSLEDEKLFF.